This TCR beta chain was retrieved from a study of shared T cell receptors in the human thymus. This CDR3 is 13 amino acids long. Germline V gene sequence: CDR1 MNHEY, CDR2 SVGAGI. V dropped 6 bases and J dropped 7 bases, with 15 bases sitting between them. The table lists this clone with a count of one. TCRdb keeps only in-frame clones here, not all; method: immunoSEQ multiplex PCR. The table has 600,000 to 900,000 clones, 75% to 90% seen once. This sample also belongs to another study, concerning human thymus T cells. Turning to that study: It looked as if thymic and blood repertoires used V and J genes in a biased way.

The source of this sequence is a girl less than two years old with a congenital heart defect. The source material was thymocytes. V gene TRBV6-5 combines with J gene TRBJ1-2, with no clear D. In DNA, the CDR3 is TGTGCCAGCAGGAAGTGGTTTAACAGTGGCTACACCTTC. This translates into CASRKWFNSGYTF.